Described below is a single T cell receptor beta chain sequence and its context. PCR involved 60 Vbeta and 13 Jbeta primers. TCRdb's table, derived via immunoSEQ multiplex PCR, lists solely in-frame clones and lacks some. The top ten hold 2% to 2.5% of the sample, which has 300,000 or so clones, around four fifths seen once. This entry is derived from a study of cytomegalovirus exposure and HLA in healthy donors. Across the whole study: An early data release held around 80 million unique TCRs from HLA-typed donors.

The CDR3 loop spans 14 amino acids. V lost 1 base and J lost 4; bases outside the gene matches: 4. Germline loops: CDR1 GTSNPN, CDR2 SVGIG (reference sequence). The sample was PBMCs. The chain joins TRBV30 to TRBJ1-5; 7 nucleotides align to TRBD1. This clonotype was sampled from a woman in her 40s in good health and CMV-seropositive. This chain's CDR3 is CAWSGGTVNQPQHF. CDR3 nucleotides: TGTGCCTGGAGTGGGGGGACAGTTAATCAGCCCCAGCATTTT.